The present T cell receptor beta chain was sequenced within a study of T cells in Graves' hyperthyroidism and ophthalmopathy (dated by TCRdb to about 2019). Broadly, across the study: Peripheral blood samples were taken at the time of initial diagnosis, prior to any treatment. To identify distinguishing TCR V-J signatures, a discovery cohort of 100 patients was used, comprising 40 to 45 with Graves' ophthalmopathy and 57 with stable Graves' hyperthyroidism. Whether ophthalmopathy could be predicted prospectively was tested in an independent validation cohort made up of roughly 20 hyperthyroidism patients plus 17 patients who later progressed to ophthalmopathy. For training and testing, the approximately 97 patients in the discovery cohort were randomly divided in a 7:3 ratio. In roughly six Graves' hyperthyroidism patients, the study also compared T-cell repertoires from thyroid tissue with T-cell repertoires from blood. Following sampling, methimazole starting at 30 mg daily was given to hyperthyroidism patients, and high-dose intravenous methylprednisolone was given to ophthalmopathy patients. The paper describes TCR Vbeta CDR3 sequencing of 135 peripheral blood samples, made up of about 41 ophthalmopathy patients, over 70 hyperthyroidism patients and roughly 17 progressor patients.

TCR beta CDR3 regions were amplified from RNA transcripts. The first round of RT-PCR for the TCR CDR3 was performed with the HTBI primer set and the Qiagen OneStep RT-PCR kit. The libraries were constructed in a second round of multiplex PCR and then size-selected and purified. Libraries were sequenced paired-end with 100 bp reads on an Illumina HiSeq2000. In the original analysis: Raw data were processed with SOAPnuke, discarding reads with adapters, uncalled bases, mean Phred below 15, or no exact constant-primer or identifier match. COPE v1.2.5 was used to merge high-quality paired reads, and clonotypes were defined as unique nucleotide sequences. MiTCR v1.1 was used to align clonotypes to the IMGT TRBV, TRBD and TRBJ reference segments. The analysis included only V-J combinations with a frequency above 0.0001, which together covered 99% to 99.2% of the repertoires. The TCS score was defined as F50 (clonal expansion) divided by E x V (chaos), with BLOSUM62-based TCRdist calculated between CDR3 peptides within each V-J. Welch's t-statistics and random forest reduced around 550 V-J features to under 15, which were used in a naive Bayes classifier (R e1071). TCRdb handled the public reads itself, with Q25 trimming in fastp and clone calling in MiXCR, and kept productive beta chains. All rows with the same CDR3 protein become a single entry with the most common DNA and genes. In this record, the V and J calls reflect TCRdb's handling and not the investigators' own analysis. In all, the sample holds approximately 640,000 distinct CDR3 sequences, and around 16% of those were seen once. Of the sample, roughly 15% is held by the ten largest clones.

Study-wide conclusions, independent of this receptor: In validation, the model predicted progression to ophthalmopathy a median of approximately 6.6 months before onset, with roughly 70% sensitivity and just under 75% specificity. Blood samples also contained most of the expanded thyroid clonotypes (frequency above 0.001), which suggests that blood repertoires may reflect thyroid immune responses. No statistical method was used to set the sample size in advance, and investigators knew the group allocation. A model built on a 13 V-J signature distinguished ophthalmopathy from stable hyperthyroidism, reaching around 87% sensitivity and about 81% specificity in cross-validation and 80%/75% in testing.

CDR1 and CDR2 (SEHNR, FQNEAQ) derive from the germline V gene (reference sequence). Spanning cysteine to phenylalanine, the CDR3 consists of 14 amino acids. The CDR3 DNA has 42 bases and is translated from base 1. V and J are trimmed by 8 bases and 7 bases, and the gene matches miss 12 bases of the junction. Stable Graves' hyperthyroidism was defined as the absence of progression to ophthalmopathy over 18 months of follow-up. Hyperthyroidism patients were newly diagnosed, had a disease duration of under 2 months, and were aged 18 to 65 years. Exclusion was applied to patients with uncontrolled infections, other autoimmune diseases, pregnancy or lactation. Diagnoses relied on clinical symptoms, serum thyroxine and TRAb, thyroid ultrasound and orbital computed tomography. PBMCs were separated from approximately 10 ml of fresh peripheral blood using Ficoll-Paque density gradient centrifugation. Total RNA was extracted using Trizol reagent, and RNA quality was assessed on an Agilent 2100 Bioanalyzer.

A few counts support this clonotype. Its antigen target is currently unknown. No qualities accompany the bases; no much larger clone lies one base away. This receptor was taken from a man aged 50-59 years with Graves' hyperthyroidism. Material for sequencing was blood. The rearrangement combines TRBV7-9 with TRBJ1-1; the central 8 bases match TRBD1. The CDR3 is CASRPTGGVLEAFF. The sequenced DNA is TGTGCCAGCCGCCCCACAGGGGGAGTACTTGAAGCTTTCTTT.